A single TCR beta chain is shown here with its context. This clonotype is considered medium-sized (0.01 to 0.1%). Which antigen it targets is not known. Nothing much larger sits one base from this clone, and base qualities are not available. V is cut by 8 bases and J by 15 bases, and the space between the germline ends is 20 bases. Reading the germline V gene gives CDR1 MNHNS and CDR2 SASEGT. The CDR3 runs 12 amino acids, cysteine and phenylalanine included. CDR3 DNA only is kept here, 36 bases in frame from base 1. The data were obtained in a study of immune characterization of retroperitoneal liposarcoma (dated by TCRdb to the late 2010s). The library relied on PCR. TCRdb lists the instrument as NextSeq 500. TCRdb passed the public sequencing reads through fastp at Q25 and MiXCR, retaining productive beta sequences. Entries that share a CDR3 protein sequence are merged under the most common genes and DNA. For this sample the table gives some 9,800 distinct CDR3 sequences, of which 25% to 35% were detected only once. Together, the top ten hold about 8% of the sample.

The rearrangement combines TRBV6-1 with TRBJ2-1, and perhaps TRBD2 as D gene, on 5 matching bases. The specimen was tumor tissue. This TCR derives from a female donor with retroperitoneal liposarcoma. Here the CDR3 is given as CASGPAGELPFF. The bases are TGTGCCAGCGGCCCGGCTGGGGAGCTACCGTTCTTC.